The 23 T cell receptor beta chains presented below share a single source sample, sequenced in a study of Ad26.COV2.S vaccination and SARS-CoV-2 variants. Method: immunoSEQ multiplex PCR; TCRdb's copy keeps in-frame clones and lacks some. Counted here are more than 300,000 clones, around nine tenths occurring once; the ten biggest clones make up around a tenth. Treatment indicated: some 20 received Ad26.COV2.S at low or high dose, single or two shots; five or six received placebo; per-sample allocation not given. Specimen acquisition occurred on day 63 following the initial vaccine or placebo injection. Sequencing was performed on peripheral blood, taken in a trial of Ad26.COV2.S vaccine versus placebo. The receptors were gathered from a person between 18 and 59 years old who received the Ad26.COV2.S COVID-19 vaccine or a placebo.

Note on this clone: Sequence at one end of the junction differs from germline and may be a read error. This chain joins TRBV4-3 and TRBJ1-1; possibly TRBD1 for D (6 bases). The CDR3 loop spans 15 amino acids. Germline CDR1 is LGHNA and CDR2 is YSLEER. CDR3 bases: TGCGCCAGCAGCAAAGAGGGACACCTAAACACTGAAGCTTTCTTT. This codes for CASSKEGHLNTEAFF.

The chain carries TRBV6-5 and TRBJ2-7, with D unclear. From germline, CDR1 is MNHEY and CDR2 SVGAGI. With 7 bases removed from V and 5 bases from J, the gap between germline ends came to 18 bases. CDR3 length: 14 amino acids. The CDR3 is CASTQPSPTDEQYF. DNA for the CDR3: TGTGCCAGCACCCAGCCCTCACCAACCGACGAGCAGTACTTC.

The chain joins TRBV28 to TRBJ2-3; TRBD2 matches 7 bases. This CDR3 region has 14 residues. The junction had 3 bases not matched to a gene; V was cut back by 3 bases and J by 3 bases. The germline V gene has CDR1 MDHEN and CDR2 SYDVKM. Here the CDR3 DNA reads TGTGCCAGCAGTTTGCTAGCGGAAACAGATACGCAGTATTTT. Translation gives CASSLLAETDTQYF.

This chain joins TRBV7-2 and TRBJ2-1; a weak D match, TRBD2 (6 bases). Germline CDR1 is SGHTA and CDR2 is FQGNSA. With 1 base removed from V and 2 bases from J, the gap between germline ends came to 12 bases. The CDR3 covers 16 residues. The CDR3 DNA is TGTGCCAGCAGCTTAGAAGGCCGGAGGGCCTACAATGAGCAGTTCTTC. Translated, it gives CASSLEGRRAYNEQFF.

The rearrangement joins TRBV3-1 (or the pseudogene TRBV3-2) to TRBJ2-1, with 11 bases matching TRBD2. V trimming: 6 bases; J trimming: 8 bases; junction bases outside the gene matches: 6. The CDR3 covers 14 residues. The germline V gene encodes CDR1 LGHDT and CDR2 YNNKEL (reference sequence). CDR3 loop: CASRVSGGAYEQFF. Written as DNA, the CDR3 is TGTGCCAGCAGGGTTAGCGGGGGGGCCTATGAGCAGTTCTTC.

A remark on this clone: The same CDR3 can be traced to other DNA sequences in this sample. The J gene is TRBJ1-5, the V gene TRBV2; D is ambiguous. CDR1 is SNHLY, CDR2 FYNNEI, per germline. There are 12 residues in the CDR3. V was clipped by 3 bases and J by 1 base, with 1 base between them. The CDR3 here is CASSESNQPQHF. The CDR3 DNA reads as TGTGCCAGCAGTGAGAGCAATCAGCCCCAGCATTTT.

The chain recombines TRBV7-2 with TRBJ1-2, with D maybe TRBD1 (5 bases). The CDR3 is made up of 13 amino acids. Trimming left V 4 bases short and J 5 bases short, with 11 bases between. Germline CDR1 SGHTA, CDR2 FQGNSA. CDR3 sequence: CASSWGVRYGYTF. CDR3 DNA: TGTGCCAGCAGCTGGGGGGTTCGGTATGGCTACACCTTC.

This sequence joins TRBV7-3 and TRBJ2-5; 15 bases match TRBD2. The trim removed 5 bases at V and 4 bases at J, leaving 11 bases unmatched. In germline, CDR1 is SGHTA, CDR2 FQGTGA. The CDR3 length is 18 residues. DNA for the CDR3: TGTGCCAGCAGCAGCGGACTAGCGGGAGGGCCTCGTCGAGAGACCCAGTACTTC. This encodes CASSSGLAGGPRRETQYF.

V gene TRBV19 combines with J gene TRBJ2-4; 14 bases are shared with TRBD2. This CDR3 has 18 residues. Looked up from germline, CDR1 is LNHDA and CDR2 is SQIVND (reference sequence). V lost 3 bases and J lost 6; bases outside the gene matches: 10. The CDR3 protein is CASSIGGLAGDLRNIQYF. The CDR3 DNA reads as TGTGCCAGTAGTATCGGGGGACTAGCGGGGGATCTTAGAAACATTCAGTACTTC.

V is TRBV15 and J is TRBJ1-4; 9 positions match TRBD1. V lost 4 bases, J lost 9 bases, and 6 bases stayed unmatched. CDR1 is LNHNV and CDR2 is YYDKDF in the germline V gene (reference sequence). CDR3 size: 14 residues. CDR3 loop: CATSTGTGQKKLFF. The CDR3 bases are TGTGCCACCAGCACCGGGACAGGGCAAAAAAAACTGTTTTTT.

This chain links TRBV9 with TRBJ2-7, with 11 bases identical to TRBD2. Germline V gene sequence: CDR1 SGDLS, CDR2 YYNGEE. The CDR3 loop spans 15 amino acids. The V gene end was trimmed by 0 bases and the J gene end by 9 bases; junction bases not matched to a gene: 8. The CDR3 DNA sequence: TGTGCCAGCAGCGTAGCAGGACTAGCGGGTTCGTTGCAGTACTTC. Protein: CASSVAGLAGSLQYF.

This rearrangement joins TRBV11-2 to TRBJ2-5; the D gene could be TRBD1 or TRBD2 (5 bases each). The CDR3 is 13 residues long. V lost 2 bases and J lost 4, with 8 bases in between. From germline, CDR1 is SGHAT and CDR2 FQNNGV. CDR3 in DNA: TGTGCCAGCAGCTTACCAGGGAGAGAGACCCAGTACTTC. Protein: CASSLPGRETQYF.

This chain uses TRBV29-1 with TRBJ2-1; D ambiguous. The V gene lost 3 bases and the J gene lost 12 bases, with 9 bases spanning the gap. CDR3 length: 10 residues. Germline CDR1 and CDR2: SQVTM and ANQGSEA. The CDR3 reads CSVDRVGQFF. The CDR3 DNA reads TGCAGCGTTGACAGAGTTGGGCAGTTCTTC.

The rearrangement joins TRBV28 to TRBJ1-2; D call uncertain. Germline values: CDR1 MDHEN, CDR2 SYDVKM. V was clipped by 5 bases and J by 5 bases, with 9 bases between them. CDR3 length: 12 residues. The CDR3 DNA is TGTGCCAGCAGTATTAGGAGATATGGCTACACCTTC. Translation gives CASSIRRYGYTF.

This sequence joins TRBV23-1 and TRBJ1-1, with 9 bases matching TRBD1. TRBV23-1 is an ORF; its function is uncertain. Germline trimming cut 4 bases from V and 6 bases from J; bases unmatched to any gene: 9. This CDR3 has 15 residues. This CDR3 is CASSRQQGAHSEAFF. The DNA of the CDR3 is TGCGCCAGCAGTCGCCAACAGGGGGCACACTCTGAAGCTTTCTTT.

The chain employs TRBV5-1 and TRBJ2-3; TRBD1 matches at 7 bases. The V gene's germline CDR1 is SGHRS and CDR2 YFSETQ. The V gene end was trimmed by 4 bases and the J gene end by 6 bases; junction bases not matched to a gene: 8. This CDR3 is built from 14 residues. The DNA for the CDR3 is TGCGCCAGCAGCAGGTCGACAGGGACGGATACGCAGTATTTT. It is translated as CASSRSTGTDTQYF. Supplemented by reference TRBV5-1 and TRBJ2-3, the full variable domain reads KAGVTQTPRYLIKTRGQQVTLSCSPISGHRSVSWYQQTPGQGLQFLFEYFSETQRNKGNFPGRFSGRQFSNSRSEMNVSTLELGDSALYLCASSRSTGTDTQYFGPGTRLTVL.

This sequence joins TRBV19 and TRBJ1-4; the D gene is possibly TRBD1 (5 bases). The length of the CDR3 is 15 residues. CDR1 is LNHDA, CDR2 SQIVND, per germline (reference sequence). Trimming removed 6 bases at V and 3 bases at J, with 14 bases between. The CDR3: CASRGGSASNEKLFF. CDR3 nucleotides: TGTGCCAGTAGGGGGGGGAGCGCTTCTAATGAAAAACTGTTTTTT.

Worth noting for this clone: In the same sample, other DNA sequences code for this CDR3. The V gene is TRBV27, the J gene TRBJ1-1; D is perhaps TRBD1 (5 bases). V shed 2 bases and J shed 1 base, with 5 bases lying between them. The CDR3 spans 13 residues. Germline V gene lookup returns CDR1 MNHEY and CDR2 SMNVEV (reference sequence). In DNA form, the CDR3 reads TGTGCCAGCAGTTTACAGGGGAACACTGAAGCTTTCTTT. Protein product: CASSLQGNTEAFF.

V usage is TRBV7-2 and J usage is TRBJ1-3, with D unresolved. The CDR3 is 14 amino acids. The V gene lost 5 bases and the J gene lost 0 bases, with 8 bases spanning the gap. Germline values: CDR1 SGHTA, CDR2 FQGNSA. Here the CDR3 DNA reads TGTGCCAGCAGCCCGACGGTCTCTGGAAACACCATATATTTT. Protein: CASSPTVSGNTIYF.

This clone was seen a handful of times. The chain joins TRBV14 to TRBJ2-7; D not resolved. The germline V gene encodes CDR1 SGHDN and CDR2 FVKESK. This CDR3 is 15 amino acids long. The V end lost 1 base, the J end lost 3 bases, and 13 bases lay between the germline ends. The CDR3 nucleotides read TGTGCCAGCAGCCAAGGTTGGGGAAAAGGCTACGAGCAGTACTTC. Translated: CASSQGWGKGYEQYF.

The rearrangement joins TRBV4-2 to TRBJ1-2; D perhaps matches TRBD1 (5 bases). Deletions cut 3 bases from V and 4 bases from J, with 15 bases between. The V gene's germline CDR1 is LGHNA and CDR2 YNFKEQ. The CDR3 is 15 residues long. CDR3 DNA sequence: TGTGCCAGCAGCCAGGAGGGGAGCAGAGGCTATGGCTACACCTTC. Translated: CASSQEGSRGYGYTF.

This chain links TRBV18 with TRBJ2-3, with 10 bases matching TRBD2. CDR3 length: 15 residues. Germline CDR1 and CDR2: KGHSH and LQKENI. The V and J ends lost 4 bases and 6 bases, in that order; junction bases with no gene match: 7. The CDR3 protein is CASSRSGLAEDTQYF. CDR3 in DNA: TGTGCCAGCTCACGATCAGGACTAGCGGAGGATACGCAGTATTTT.

V is TRBV12-3 or TRBV12-4 and J is TRBJ2-3, with D possibly matching TRBD1 (6 bases). V lost 6 bases, J lost 3 bases, and 10 bases lay in between. The CDR3 contains 13 residues. CDR3 nucleotides: TGTGCCAGCAGCCCAGGGGATACAGATACGCAGTATTTT. Translating it yields CASSPGDTDTQYF.